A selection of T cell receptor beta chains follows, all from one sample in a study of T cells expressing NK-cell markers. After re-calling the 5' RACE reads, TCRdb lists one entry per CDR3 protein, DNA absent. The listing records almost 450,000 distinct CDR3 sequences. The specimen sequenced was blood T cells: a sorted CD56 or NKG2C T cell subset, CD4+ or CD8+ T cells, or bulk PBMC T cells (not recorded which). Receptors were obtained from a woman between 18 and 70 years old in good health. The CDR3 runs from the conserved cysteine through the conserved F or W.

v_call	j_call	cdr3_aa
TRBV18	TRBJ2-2	CASSPLSGHGELFF
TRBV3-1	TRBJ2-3	CASSQEAERVVTDTQYF
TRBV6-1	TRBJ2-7	CASTGINEQYF
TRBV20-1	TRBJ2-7	CSASDGPSYEQYF
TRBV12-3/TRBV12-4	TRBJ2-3	CASSRSGRRTDTQYF
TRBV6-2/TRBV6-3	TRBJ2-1	CASSYFGLAGGRGNEQFF
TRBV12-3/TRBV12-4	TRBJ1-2	CASSSQSSNYGYTF
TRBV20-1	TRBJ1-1	CSARDSGSEAFF
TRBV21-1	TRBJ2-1	CARSSRGIRNEQFF
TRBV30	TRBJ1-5	CAWSTNTGVRSNQPQHF
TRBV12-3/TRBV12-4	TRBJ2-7	CASNPDSAYEQYF
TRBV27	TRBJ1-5	CASSLWGPAGPSNQPQHF
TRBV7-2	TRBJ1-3	CASSVGQVSGNTIYF
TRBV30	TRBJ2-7	CAWSRDRGLTAYEQYF
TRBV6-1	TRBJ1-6	CASSRQISPLHF
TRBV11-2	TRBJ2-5	CASRLTSIGETQYF
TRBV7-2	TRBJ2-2	CASSLVGTGIGELFF
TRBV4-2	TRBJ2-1	CASSQVSGNKEQFF
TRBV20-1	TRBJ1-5	CSAQTGAQTQHF
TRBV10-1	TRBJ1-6	CARTGTGAFDSPLHF
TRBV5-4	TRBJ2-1	CASSGGLAGSYNEQFF
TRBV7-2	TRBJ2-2	CASSFYAGANTGELFF
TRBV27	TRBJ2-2	CASMDRGNTGELFF
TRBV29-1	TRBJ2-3	CSVEFSAATYTDTQYF
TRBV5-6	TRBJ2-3	CASSLTPSTDTQYF
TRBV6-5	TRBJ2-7	CASSYWGAGASGEQYF
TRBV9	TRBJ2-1	CASSVAAPFGEQFF
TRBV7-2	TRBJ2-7	CASSSQRHRVVEQYF
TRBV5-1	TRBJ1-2	CASSPEGRYGYTF
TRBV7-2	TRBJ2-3	CASRAGWKADTQYF
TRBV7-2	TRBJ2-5	CASSSRASGSRETQYF
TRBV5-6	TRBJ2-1	CASSLAGLAGDYNEQFF
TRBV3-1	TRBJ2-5	CASSLTGDGETQYF
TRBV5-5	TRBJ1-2	CASSLASAFQYGYTF
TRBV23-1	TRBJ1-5	CASSRLDNQPQHF
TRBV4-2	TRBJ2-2	CASSQEGSGLYTGELFF
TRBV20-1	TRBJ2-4	CSASHPTSGGNIQYF
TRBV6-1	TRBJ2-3	CASRFEVGFTDTQYF
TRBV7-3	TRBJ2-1	CASSLLGLDYNEQFF
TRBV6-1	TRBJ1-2	CASIGSWQHYGYTF